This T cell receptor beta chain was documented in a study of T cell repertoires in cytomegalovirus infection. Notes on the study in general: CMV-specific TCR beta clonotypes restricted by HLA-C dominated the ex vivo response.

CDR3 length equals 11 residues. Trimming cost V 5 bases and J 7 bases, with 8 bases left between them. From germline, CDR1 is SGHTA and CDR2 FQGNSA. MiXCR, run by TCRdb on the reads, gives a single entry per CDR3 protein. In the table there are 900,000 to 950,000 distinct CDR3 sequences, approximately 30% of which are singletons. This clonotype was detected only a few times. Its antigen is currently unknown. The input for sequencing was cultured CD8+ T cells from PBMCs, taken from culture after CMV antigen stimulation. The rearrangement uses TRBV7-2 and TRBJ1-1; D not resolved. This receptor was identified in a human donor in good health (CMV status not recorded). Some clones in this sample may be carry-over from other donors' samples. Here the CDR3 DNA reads TGTGCCAGCAGCCCTGGCGTTGAAGCTTTCTTT. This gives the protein CASSPGVEAFF.